Below, 12 T cell receptor beta chains from the same sample are listed, as sequenced in a study of CD8+ T cells in alopecia areata. Regarding treatment: oral pan-JAK inhibitor, 5-10 mg twice daily. Isolated RNA was reverse transcribed into cDNA used as the sequencing template. Sequencing used immunoSEQ multiplex PCR; TCRdb keeps in-frame clones, though not all of them. Here the sample spans 100,000 to 130,000 clones, less than 90% being singletons. The starting material was CD8+ T cells sorted from blood, obtained at week 24, from a patient treated with tofacitinib. These receptors originate from a human donor with alopecia areata.

This sequence joins TRBV7-9 and TRBJ2-7; 8 bases are shared with TRBD1. Unmatched junction bases numbered 4, after V lost 8 bases and J lost 1 base. In germline, CDR1 is SEHNR, CDR2 FQNEAQ (reference sequence). The CDR3 has 13 amino acids. The CDR3 sequence is CASSDRVSYEQYF. The CDR3 DNA reads TGTGCCAGCTCGGACAGGGTATCCTACGAGCAGTACTTC. Complete variable domain (other parts from reference TRBV7-9 and TRBJ2-7): DTGVSQNPRHKITKRGQNVTFRCDPISEHNRLYWYRQTLGQGPEFLTYFQNEAQLEKSRLLSDRFSAERPKGSFSTLEIQRTEQGDSAMYLCASSDRVSYEQYFGPGTRLTVT.

The chain links TRBV4-2 to TRBJ2-1; TRBD2 matches 7 bases. V lost 3 bases and J lost 4; bases outside the gene matches: 3. CDR3 length: 14 amino acids. The V gene's germline CDR1 is LGHNA and CDR2 YNFKEQ. CDR3 protein: CASSQLGGYNEQFF. The DNA of the CDR3 is TGTGCCAGCAGCCAGCTCGGGGGGTACAATGAGCAGTTCTTC.

V gene TRBV4-3 combines with J gene TRBJ2-7; tentative D call: TRBD1 (6 bases). The CDR3 has 13 residues. The germline V gene encodes CDR1 LGHNA and CDR2 YSLEER. V lost 0 bases and J 4 bases, leaving 7 bases between the germline ends. The CDR3 nucleotides are TGCGCCAGCAGCCAAGAAACAGGGTACGAGCAGTACTTC. It translates to CASSQETGYEQYF.

This chain connects TRBV5-4 to TRBJ2-1, with D perhaps given as TRBD1 or TRBD2 (5 bases each). The CDR3 has 14 amino acids. From germline, CDR1 is SGHNT and CDR2 YYREEE (reference sequence). V lost 3 bases and J lost 6, with 13 bases in between. The CDR3 reads CASSWNGGVNEQFF. The CDR3 bases are TGTGCCAGCAGCTGGAATGGGGGAGTCAATGAGCAGTTCTTC.

This clone appeared once. This sequence joins TRBV13 and TRBJ1-4, with D maybe TRBD1 (6 bases). V lost 4 bases, J lost 5 bases, and 11 bases lay in between. Germline CDR1 reads PRHDT; CDR2 reads FYEKMQ (reference sequence). This CDR3 is 14 amino acids long. The CDR3 loop reads CASSYGTSNEKLFF. DNA for the CDR3: TGTGCCAGCAGCTACGGGACATCGAATGAAAAACTGTTTTTT.

The chain employs TRBV30 and TRBJ1-1; D is undetermined. Trimming left V 0 bases short and J 0 bases short, with 14 bases between. The CDR3 runs 16 residues. From germline, CDR1 is GTSNPN and CDR2 SVGIG (reference sequence). In DNA form, the CDR3 reads TGTGCCTGGAGTGTACGAGGTTTCTTCATGAACACTGAAGCTTTCTTT. Its translation: CAWSVRGFFMNTEAFF.

This clone has more than one count but fewer than ten. CDR3 sequence: CSFNLLGSGEQYF. The CDR3 DNA reads as TGCAGCTTTAACTTATTGGGGTCGGGAGAGCAGTACTTC. The chain couples TRBV29-1 to TRBJ2-7; the D gene is possibly TRBD2 (5 bases). The CDR3 sequence is 13 residues long. Germline CDR1 and CDR2: SQVTM and ANQGSEA. V was trimmed by 8 bases and J by 7 bases, leaving 21 bases between them.

The chain is built from TRBV7-2 and TRBJ2-7, with D possibly being TRBD1 or TRBD2 (5 bases each). Trimming left V 3 bases short and J 3 bases short, with 15 bases between. CDR1 is SGHTA and CDR2 is FQGNSA in the germline V gene. This CDR3 has 15 amino acids. This CDR3 reads CASSFSPGPYYEQYF. CDR3 bases: TGTGCCAGCAGCTTTTCACCGGGACCTTACTACGAGCAGTACTTC.

The chain combines TRBV15 with TRBJ1-5; D unresolved. The V end was cut by 0 bases, the J end by 4 bases, with 13 bases between. The germline V gene has CDR1 LNHNV and CDR2 YYDKDF (reference sequence). This CDR3 has 16 amino acids. The CDR3 DNA follows: TGTGCCACCAGCAGAGATATCGGGTGGGTAAATCAGCCCCAGCATTTT. Translating gives CATSRDIGWVNQPQHF.

The V and J genes are TRBV5-1 and TRBJ2-7; D possibly corresponds to TRBD1 (5 bases). In germline, CDR1 is SGHRS, CDR2 YFSETQ. With 0 bases removed from V and 3 bases from J, the gap between germline ends came to 13 bases. The length of the CDR3 is 15 residues. The CDR3 nucleotides are TGCGCCAGCAGCTTGGATCAGGGTCTACACTACGAGCAGTACTTC. It codes for CASSLDQGLHYEQYF.

This clone has only a few counts. V usage is TRBV6-6 and J usage is TRBJ2-5; TRBD1 matches 9 bases. Germline CDR1 MNHNY, CDR2 SVGAGI (reference sequence). V lost 5 bases to trimming and J lost 4 bases; unmatched junction nucleotides: 5. The CDR3 runs 14 residues. This CDR3 is CASSPTGGAETQYF. The CDR3 DNA reads TGTGCCAGCAGTCCTACAGGGGGCGCAGAGACCCAGTACTTC.

The gene calls are TRBV2 and TRBJ2-3; D remains ambiguous. V lost 4 bases, J lost 0 bases, and 11 bases lay in between. CDR3 length equals 15 residues. Germline loops: CDR1 SNHLY, CDR2 FYNNEI. CDR3 region: CASSGPRDSTDTQYF. The CDR3 DNA is TGTGCCAGCAGTGGTCCCAGAGACAGCACAGATACGCAGTATTTT.